Listed below are T cell receptor beta chains from one sample, sequenced in a study of monozygotic twins with inflammatory bowel disease. TCRdb reprocessed the 5' RACE reads and stores each CDR3 protein as one record, lacking DNA. This repertoire includes 330,000 or so distinct CDR3 sequences. Sequenced: blood. The receptors originated from a human donor with ulcerative colitis or Crohn's disease, or a healthy co-twin of an affected twin (not recorded which). CDR3s include the opening cysteine and the closing phenylalanine or tryptophan. Each record gives: V gene, J gene, CDR3 protein.

TRBV11-2,TRBJ1-1,CASSLWGQGARTEAFF
TRBV20-1,TRBJ2-1,CSASTRGTSYNEQFF
TRBV10-3,TRBJ1-1,CAISGRDGNTEAFF
TRBV24-1,TRBJ2-5,CATSDFGGQETQYF
TRBV5-1,TRBJ2-3,CASGEGPSTDTQYF
TRBV6-6,TRBJ2-1,CASSLDGGGEFF
TRBV5-5,TRBJ2-7,CASSRTKSTGTNYEQYF
TRBV9,TRBJ2-1,CASSVVGSGGMNEQFF
TRBV5-1,TRBJ2-3,CASSAQTLLVDTQYF
TRBV9,TRBJ2-3,CASSEREWDPQYF
TRBV4-3,TRBJ1-1,CASSLDRASTEAFF
TRBV28,TRBJ1-2,CASSLIATDDYGYTF
TRBV28,TRBJ2-3,CASRSGQYLTDTQYF
TRBV18,TRBJ2-1,CASSMTSGTFTNEQFF
TRBV12-5,TRBJ2-3,CASGLRYPVPEDTQYF
TRBV15,TRBJ1-5,CATSRDDRGLQPQHF
TRBV11-2,TRBJ2-2,CASELAGTGELFF
TRBV24-1,TRBJ2-3,CATSDPVNVPGHPSTDTQYF
TRBV5-1,TRBJ1-3,CASSRAPSGNTIYF
TRBV2,TRBJ2-1,CASSPLARASNEQFF
TRBV27,TRBJ2-1,CASSFGGGQFF
TRBV24-1,TRBJ1-5,CATSDFNQPQHF
TRBV3-1,TRBJ2-3,CASSGAGTKATDTQYF
TRBV18,TRBJ1-2,CASSPPGPGDGYTF
TRBV7-9,TRBJ2-1,CASSLMREGRNEQFF
TRBV7-3,TRBJ2-2,CASSPRVTGELFF
TRBV6-4,TRBJ1-1,CASSYRWDTEAFF